The 16 T cell receptor beta chains listed next were all sequenced from one sample in a study of cytomegalovirus exposure and HLA in healthy donors. Primers: 60 Vbeta forward and 13 Jbeta reverse. Clones were sequenced by immunoSEQ multiplex PCR, and TCRdb holds only the in-frame ones, with some missing. The sample consists of some 120,000 clones, 70% to 85% of them appearing once. Input material: PBMCs. These receptors originate from a human donor in good health.

The V gene is TRBV28, the J gene TRBJ2-5; TRBD1 matches 8 bases. CDR1 and CDR2 from the germline V gene are MDHEN and SYDVKM. The ends lost 6 bases at V and 3 bases at J; junction bases unmatched: 18. This CDR3 is built from 18 residues. The DNA of the CDR3 is TGTGCCAGCAGACAAATCCGGGACAGGCTGGGCGGGAAAGAGACCCAGTACTTC. This gives the protein CASRQIRDRLGGKETQYF.

The chain links TRBV10-3 to TRBJ2-7; 12 bases are shared with TRBD2. The CDR3 totals 15 residues. With 6 bases clipped from V and 2 bases from J, the junction kept 5 bases outside the gene matches. From germline, CDR1 is ENHRY and CDR2 SYGVKD. CDR3 DNA sequence: TGTGCCATCAGGAGGGGACTAGCGGGCCCCTACGAGCAGTACTTC. As protein: CAIRRGLAGPYEQYF.

This rearrangement joins TRBV7-9 to TRBJ1-1, with D uncertain. Looked up from germline, CDR1 is SEHNR and CDR2 is FQNEAQ (reference sequence). The V and J ends lost 0 bases and 1 base respectively, with 12 bases between them. CDR3 size: 16 residues. This chain's CDR3 is CASSLAGGRPNTEAFF. The CDR3 DNA reads as TGTGCCAGCAGCTTAGCGGGAGGGCGGCCGAACACTGAAGCTTTCTTT.

In its sample, this clone was seen a few times. The chain employs TRBV7-9 and TRBJ2-5, with 8 bases identical to TRBD2. In germline, CDR1 is SEHNR, CDR2 FQNEAQ (reference sequence). The ends lost 5 bases at V and 7 bases at J; junction bases unmatched: 15. This CDR3 region has 16 residues. The CDR3 DNA is TGTGCCAGCAGCCCCGGGAGCGGGAGTGGGTGGGGGACCCAGTACTTC. This encodes CASSPGSGSGWGTQYF.

A single count supports this clone. V and J are TRBV5-6 and TRBJ2-5, with TRBD2 identical over 14 bases. The V gene's germline CDR1 is SGHDT and CDR2 YYEEEE. The CDR3 spans 15 residues. Unmatched junction bases numbered 6, after V lost 4 bases and J lost 7 bases. The CDR3: CASSGGLAGVGTQYF. CDR3 bases: TGTGCCAGCAGCGGGGGACTAGCGGGAGTGGGGACCCAGTACTTC.

The chain links TRBV28 to TRBJ1-5; weak D call: TRBD1 (5 bases). Looked up from germline, CDR1 is MDHEN and CDR2 is SYDVKM. Trimming took off 2 bases at V and 3 bases at J, with 17 bases between the two ends. This CDR3 contains 17 residues. The CDR3 protein is CASSLGIRVPTNQPQHF. CDR3 in DNA: TGTGCCAGCAGTTTAGGGATCAGGGTGCCTACCAATCAGCCCCAGCATTTT.

The chain combines TRBV19 with TRBJ1-5, with TRBD1 matching over 8 bases. The J segment lost 5 bases and the V segment lost 3 bases, leaving 6 bases of the junction unmatched. CDR3 length equals 15 residues. CDR1 and CDR2 (germline): LNHDA, SQIVND (reference sequence). The CDR3 bases are TGTGCCAGTAGTATCGGACAGGGAGTCGATCAGCCCCAGCATTTT. Its translation is CASSIGQGVDQPQHF.

The chain combines TRBV7-3 with TRBJ1-3; weak D call: TRBD1 (5 bases). With 5 bases removed from V and 4 bases from J, the gap between germline ends came to 12 bases. The CDR3 runs 14 residues. Germline V gives CDR1 SGHTA, CDR2 FQGTGA. The CDR3 loop is CASSPIRQGNTIYF. The CDR3 region has the DNA TGTGCCAGCAGCCCGATCCGACAGGGAAACACCATATATTTT. The full variable domain, its missing parts supplied by reference TRBV7-3 and TRBJ1-3, is GAGVSQTPSNKVTEKGKYVELRCDPISGHTALYWYRQSLGQGPEFLIYFQGTGAADDSGLPNDRFFAVRPEGSVSTLKIQRTERGDSAVYLCASSPIRQGNTIYFGEGSWLTVV.

This clone was counted between two and nine times. The chain couples TRBV4-1 to TRBJ1-1; weak D call: TRBD1 (5 bases). Trimming removed 1 base from V and 2 bases from J, with 11 bases in between. The CDR3 totals 15 residues. Germline loops: CDR1 MGHRA, CDR2 YSYEKL. This chain's CDR3 is CASSQVTGHNTEAFF. The CDR3 DNA is TGCGCCAGCAGCCAAGTAACAGGACATAACACTGAAGCTTTCTTT.

The V and J genes are TRBV6-5 and TRBJ1-6; possibly TRBD1 for D (6 bases). Germline lookup yields CDR1 MNHEY and CDR2 SVGAGI. This CDR3 has 14 amino acids. Trimming stripped 5 bases from V and 11 bases from J, with 16 bases between. CDR3 DNA: TGTGCCAGCAGTCCAGACAGGCTCCAACCACCCCTCCACTTT. Residues: CASSPDRLQPPLHF.

This clone was picked up a small number of times. The rearrangement joins TRBV5-4 to TRBJ2-3; 7 bases line up with TRBD2. There are 12 residues in the CDR3. Trimming took 5 bases from V and 6 from J; bases not matched to a gene: 3. Germline V gene lookup returns CDR1 SGHNT and CDR2 YYREEE (reference sequence). The CDR3 spells CASRGGSDTQYF. In DNA, the CDR3 is TGTGCCAGCAGGGGCGGGAGTGATACGCAGTATTTT.

The chain couples TRBV4-1 to TRBJ2-2; D is possibly TRBD1 (5 bases). The CDR3 runs 17 residues. Germline lookup yields CDR1 MGHRA and CDR2 YSYEKL. The germline V and J ends were trimmed by 0 bases and 2 bases, with 13 bases remaining between them. The CDR3 protein is CASSQEKGYPNTGELFF. The CDR3 nucleotides are TGCGCCAGCAGCCAAGAGAAGGGGTACCCTAACACCGGGGAGCTGTTTTTT.

This rearrangement joins TRBV10-3 to TRBJ2-2; TRBD2 might be the D (5 bases). CDR3 size: 15 residues. Germline V CDR1 and CDR2: ENHRY, SYGVKD. The V gene lost 1 base and the J gene lost 5 bases, with 11 bases spanning the gap. The CDR3 loop reads CAISELRTRTGELFF. For the CDR3, the DNA is TGTGCCATCAGTGAGTTACGGACTCGAACCGGGGAGCTGTTTTTT.

This chain links TRBV4-1 with TRBJ2-2, with 9 bases lining up with TRBD1. This CDR3 region has 15 residues. The J segment lost 6 bases and the V segment lost 3 bases, leaving 5 bases of the junction unmatched. Looked up from germline, CDR1 is MGHRA and CDR2 is YSYEKL. The CDR3 sequence: CASSHTGGFSGELFF. The CDR3 DNA reads TGCGCCAGCAGCCACACAGGGGGCTTTTCCGGGGAGCTGTTTTTT.

The chain has TRBV11-1 and TRBJ1-4; D possibly corresponds to TRBD1 (5 bases). CDR1 is SGHAT, CDR2 FQDESV, per germline (reference sequence). Trimming removed 4 bases from V and 8 bases from J, with 17 bases in between. The CDR3 is 15 residues long. In nucleotides, the CDR3 is TGTGCCAGCAGCTCCTGGGGCCCGGAGGGGGAAAAACTGTTTTTT. It is translated as CASSSWGPEGEKLFF.

This chain uses TRBV11-3 with TRBJ2-1, with 7 bases that match TRBD2. Trimming took 5 bases from V and 9 from J; bases not matched to a gene: 13. Germline V gene sequence: CDR1 SGHNT, CDR2 YENEEA. The CDR3 runs 15 residues. CDR3 sequence: CASSPTATSASEQFF. CDR3 nucleotides: TGTGCCAGCAGCCCAACTGCAACTAGCGCGTCTGAGCAGTTCTTC.